The clone carrying this T cell receptor beta chain showed up just once. The entry originates in a study of blood T cell repertoires in COVID-19. The germline V gene encodes CDR1 SGHNT and CDR2 YYREEE (reference sequence). Trimming took 2 bases from V and 7 from J, leaving 12 bases between them. CDR3 length: 13 residues. The table came from immunoSEQ multiplex PCR; TCRdb's copy has only in-frame clones and leaves some out. The table lists about 40,000 clones, around 90% of them singletons. The clonotype originates from a human donor in a cohort sampled during active COVID-19. The sequencing sample was made of peripheral blood. V usage is TRBV5-4 and J usage is TRBJ1-1; D may be TRBD1 (5 bases). CDR3 sequence: CASSLWGVGEAFF. CDR3 nucleotides: TGTGCCAGCAGCTTATGGGGGGTAGGTGAAGCTTTCTTT. Based on the CDR3 plus reference TRBV5-4 and TRBJ1-1, the full variable domain is ETGVTQSPTHLIKTRGQQVTLRCSSQSGHNTVSWYQQALGQGPQFIFQYYREEENGRGNFPPRFSGLQFPNYSSELNVNALELDDSALYLCASSLWGVGEAFFGQGTRLTVV.